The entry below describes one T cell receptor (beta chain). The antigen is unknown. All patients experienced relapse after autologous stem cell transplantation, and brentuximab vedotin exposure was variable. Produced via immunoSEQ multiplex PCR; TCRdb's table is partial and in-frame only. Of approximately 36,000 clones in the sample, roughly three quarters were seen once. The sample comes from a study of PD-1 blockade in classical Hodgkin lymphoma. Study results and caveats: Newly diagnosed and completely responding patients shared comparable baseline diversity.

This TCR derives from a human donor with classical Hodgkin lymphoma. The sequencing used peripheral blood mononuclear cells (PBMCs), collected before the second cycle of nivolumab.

The CDR3 nucleotides read TGTGCCAGTGCCTTGGGGCAGGGGATCTACGAGCAGTACTTC. Its translation: CASALGQGIYEQYF. The rearrangement links TRBV19 to TRBJ2-7; D possibly corresponds to TRBD1 (6 bases). The germline CDR1 and CDR2 sequences are LNHDA and SQIVND (reference sequence). The ends were cut back, 8 bases at V and 3 bases at J, with 17 bases in the middle. The CDR3 spans 14 residues.